This TCR beta chain was identified in a study of T cell clonality in common variable immunodeficiency. Study results and limitations: In common variable immunodeficiency, TCR beta chains reportedly carried fewer deletions and N-nucleotide insertions.

The sample holds a few counts of this clone. Its target is unknown. The read halts 3 residues ahead of the CDR3 end, with the missing end drawn from the germline J gene. Here immunoSEQ multiplex PCR was the method, and the copy in TCRdb shows in-frame clones only, minus some. Singletons are absent from the sample, which has around 42,000 clones. Trimming removed 6 bases at V and 3 bases at J, with 12 bases between. CDR3 size: 15 residues. From germline, CDR1 is SGHTA and CDR2 FQGTGA. This sequence originates from a human donor with common variable immunodeficiency. The sample taken for sequencing was peripheral blood mononuclear cells. The chain combines TRBV7-3 with TRBJ1-6; the D is unclear. CDR3 sequence: CASSYRGDYNSPLHF. The sequenced part of the CDR3 DNA is TGTGCCAGCAGTTACCGCGGGGACTATAATTCACCC.